These T cell receptor beta chains were read from a single sample in a study of shared T cell receptors in the human thymus. Assay: immunoSEQ multiplex PCR; the TCRdb copy retains only in-frame clones and omits some. The profile shows about 380,000 clones, around 93% of them singletons. Sequenced: thymocytes. The source of these receptors is a human donor. The CDR3 runs from the conserved cysteine through the conserved F or W. The order of the fields is D gene, J gene, clone size, V gene, CDR3 DNA, CDR3 protein. The D gene is left open where the match is weak. Some rows mark clone size as missing; the rest say once, few, many or name a class of expanded clone.

. | TRBJ1-1 | . | TRBV2 | TGTGCCAGCAGTGAATGTCGAGCAGCCTACACTGAAGCTTTCTTT | CASSECRAAYTEAFF
TRBD2 | TRBJ2-7 | . | TRBV14 | TGTGCCAGCAGCCCGGGGACTAGCGGGGTCTCCTACGAGCAGTACTTC | CASSPGTSGVSYEQYF
. | TRBJ1-1 | . | TRBV6-1 | TGTGCCAGCAGAGAAAGGACGGCTTACGACACTGAAGCTTTCTTT | CASRERTAYDTEAFF
. | TRBJ2-3 | once | TRBV28 | TGTGCCAGCAGTCCCGGACACCCCACAGATACGCAGTATTTT | CASSPGHPTDTQYF
. | TRBJ1-4 | once | TRBV7-6 | TGTGCCAGCAGCTTAGCGCTGCGGGGGCCATGGGGAAATGAAAAACTGTTTTTT | CASSLALRGPWGNEKLFF
. | TRBJ2-2 | . | TRBV27 | TGTGCCAGCACCTCCAGTCGGGTGGGAGACTACACCGGGGAGCTGTTTTTT | CASTSSRVGDYTGELFF
. | TRBJ2-3 | . | TRBV7-9 | TGTGCCAGCAGCTTTTACACAGATACGCAGTATTTT | CASSFYTDTQYF
TRBD1 | TRBJ2-7 | once | TRBV27 | TGTGCCAGCAGTTTAAAAAGGCCTACCACAGGGGACGAAAGACTGCCCTACGAGCAGTACTTC | CASSLKRPTTGDERLPYEQYF
TRBD1 | TRBJ2-1 | . | TRBV5-4 | TGTGCCAGCAGCTGGGGGAGATGGGACAGGAGCTACAATGAGCAGTTCTTC | CASSWGRWDRSYNEQFF
. | TRBJ2-3 | . | TRBV9 | TGTGCCAGCAGCGTAGGGGAGCGGACTAGCACAGATACGCAGTATTTT | CASSVGERTSTDTQYF
. | TRBJ2-7 | . | TRBV5-1 | TGCGCCAGCAGCTTGGGTTCCCCGAACTCCTACGAGCAGTACTTC | CASSLGSPNSYEQYF
TRBD1 | TRBJ1-5 | . | TRBV28 | TGTGCCAGCAGGACAGGGGGCGACAATCAGCCCCAGCATTTT | CASRTGGDNQPQHF
. | TRBJ2-5 | . | TRBV6-1 | TGTGCCAGCAGTAGCATCACTCCGGGGGAGACCCAGTACTTC | CASSSITPGETQYF
TRBD1 | TRBJ2-7 | . | TRBV28 | TGTGCCACCCTAGAGGTGGTAGGACAGGACGCCTACGAGCAGTACTTC | CATLEVVGQDAYEQYF